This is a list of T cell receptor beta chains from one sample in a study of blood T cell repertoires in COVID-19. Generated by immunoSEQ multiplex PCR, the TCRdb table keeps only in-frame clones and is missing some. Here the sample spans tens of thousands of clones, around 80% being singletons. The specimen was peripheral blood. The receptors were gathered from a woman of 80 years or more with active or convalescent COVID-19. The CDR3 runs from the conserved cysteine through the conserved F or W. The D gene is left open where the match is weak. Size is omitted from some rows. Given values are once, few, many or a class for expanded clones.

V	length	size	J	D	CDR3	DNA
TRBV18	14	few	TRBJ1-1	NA	CASSQTAMNTEAFF	TGTGCCAGCTCCCAGACAGCCATGAACACTGAAGCTTTCTTT
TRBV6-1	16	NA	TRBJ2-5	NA	CASSVLEGGVGETQYF	TGTGCCAGCAGTGTGCTCGAGGGGGGGGTAGGAGAGACCCAGTACTTC
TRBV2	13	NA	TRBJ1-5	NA	CASSTDINQPQHF	TGTGCCAGCAGCACGGACATTAATCAGCCCCAGCATTTT
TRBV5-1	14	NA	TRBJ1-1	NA	CASSSGPSSTEAFF	TGCGCCAGCAGCTCAGGGCCTTCGAGTACTGAAGCTTTCTTT
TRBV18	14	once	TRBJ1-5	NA	CASSHGGSNQPQHF	TGTGCCAGCTCGCACGGGGGTAGCAATCAGCCCCAGCATTTT
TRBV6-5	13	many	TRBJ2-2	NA	CAGLSVVTGELFF	TGTGCCGGCTTGAGCGTCGTTACCGGGGAGCTGTTTTTT
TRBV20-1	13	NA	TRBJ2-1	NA	CSASQGGLGEQFF	TGCAGTGCTAGTCAGGGCGGTCTAGGGGAGCAGTTCTTC
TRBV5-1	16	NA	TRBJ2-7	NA	CASSLAVAGLSYEQYF	TGCGCCAGCAGCTTGGCGGTCGCGGGTCTCTCCTACGAGCAGTACTTC
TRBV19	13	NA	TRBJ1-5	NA	CASSISRFQPQHF	TGTGCCAGTAGTATCTCCAGGTTTCAGCCCCAGCATTTT
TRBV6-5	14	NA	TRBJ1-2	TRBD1	CASSSQGQSYGYTF	TGTGCCAGCAGCTCCCAGGGACAGAGCTATGGCTACACCTTC
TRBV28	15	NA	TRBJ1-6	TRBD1	CASSLRTGLISSLHF	TGTGCCAGCAGTTTAAGGACAGGGCTTATCTCTAGCCTCCACTTT
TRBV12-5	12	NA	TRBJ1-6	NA	CASGLQDSPLHF	TGTGCTAGTGGTTTGCAGGATTCACCCCTCCACTTT
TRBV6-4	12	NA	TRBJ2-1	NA	CASSLGRGEQFF	TGTGCCAGCAGCCTAGGCCGCGGCGAGCAGTTCTTC
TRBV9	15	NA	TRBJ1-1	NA	CASSAVVGDWAEAFF	TGTGCCAGCAGCGCCGTAGTCGGGGACTGGGCTGAAGCTTTCTTT
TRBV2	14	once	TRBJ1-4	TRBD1	CASEEGQYNEKLFF	TGTGCCAGCGAGGAGGGACAGTATAATGAAAAACTGTTTTTT
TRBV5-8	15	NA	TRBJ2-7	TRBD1	CASSHGTGRSYEQYF	TGTGCCAGCAGCCACGGGACAGGGCGGTCCTACGAGCAGTACTTC